A few counts support the clone carrying this TCR beta chain. Its antigen is undetermined. The germline V gene encodes CDR1 SGHAT and CDR2 FQNNGV. This CDR3 has 14 amino acids. Trimming stripped 4 bases from V and 7 bases from J, with 16 bases between. The source of the sample is a study of response to subunit inactivated influenza vaccine. TCRdb processed the RT-PCR reads anew with MiXCR; each CDR3 protein has one entry. The data contain fewer than 700,000 distinct CDR3 sequences, 10% to 15% of them singletons. The study's findings and limits: Each seasonal influenza vaccination recruits few new T cells, the authors suggested.

The TCR comes from a man aged 50 or older who received an inactivated influenza vaccine. The V and J genes are TRBV11-2 and TRBJ1-1, with D possibly matching TRBD1 (5 bases). The sequences come from PBMCs from blood, collected roughly 46 days after vaccination. The DNA of the CDR3 is TGTGCCAGCAGCTGGGGGGTGAGTGGCGGTGAAGCTTTCTTT. This encodes CASSWGVSGGEAFF. Full variable domain (rest looked up from reference TRBV11-2 and TRBJ1-1): EAGVAQSPRYKIIEKRQSVAFWCNPISGHATLYWYQQILGQGPKLLIQFQNNGVVDDSQLPKDRFSAERLKGVDSTLKIQPAKLEDSAVYLCASSWGVSGGEAFFGQGTRLTVV.